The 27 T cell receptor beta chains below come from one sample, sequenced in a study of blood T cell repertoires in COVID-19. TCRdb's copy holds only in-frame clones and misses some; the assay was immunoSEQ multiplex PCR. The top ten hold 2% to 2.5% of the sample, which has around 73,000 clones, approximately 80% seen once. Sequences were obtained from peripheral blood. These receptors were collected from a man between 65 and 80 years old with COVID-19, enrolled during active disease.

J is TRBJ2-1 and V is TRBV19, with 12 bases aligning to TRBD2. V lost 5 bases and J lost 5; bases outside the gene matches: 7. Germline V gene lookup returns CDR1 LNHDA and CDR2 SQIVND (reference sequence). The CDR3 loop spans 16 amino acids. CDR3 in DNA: TGTGCCAGTAGTTCAACTAGCGGGAGGATCAACAATGAGCAGTTCTTC. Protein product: CASSSTSGRINNEQFF.

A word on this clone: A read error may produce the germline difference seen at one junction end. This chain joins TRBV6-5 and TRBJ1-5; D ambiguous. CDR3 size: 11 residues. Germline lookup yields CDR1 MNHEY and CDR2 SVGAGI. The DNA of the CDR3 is TGTGCCTGCAGTCTCAATCAGCCCCAGCATTTT. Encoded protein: CACSLNQPQHF.

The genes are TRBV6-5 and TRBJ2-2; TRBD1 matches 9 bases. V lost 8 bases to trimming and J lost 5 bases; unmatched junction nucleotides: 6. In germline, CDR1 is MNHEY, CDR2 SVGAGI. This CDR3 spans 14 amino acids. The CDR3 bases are TGTGCCAGCGGGACAGGGATTAGTACCGGGGAGCTGTTTTTT. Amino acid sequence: CASGTGISTGELFF.

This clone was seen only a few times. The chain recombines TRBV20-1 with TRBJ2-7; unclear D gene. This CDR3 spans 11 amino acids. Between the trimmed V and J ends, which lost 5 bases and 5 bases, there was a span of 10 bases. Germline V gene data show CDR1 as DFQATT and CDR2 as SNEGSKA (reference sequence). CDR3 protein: CSAPTRHEQYF. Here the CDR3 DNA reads TGCAGTGCTCCGACACGGCACGAGCAGTACTTC.

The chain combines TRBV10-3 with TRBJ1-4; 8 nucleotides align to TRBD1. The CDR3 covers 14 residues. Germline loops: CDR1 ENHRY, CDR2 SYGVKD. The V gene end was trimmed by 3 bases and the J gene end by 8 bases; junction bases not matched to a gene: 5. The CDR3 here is CAISERTGTEKLFF. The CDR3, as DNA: TGTGCCATCAGTGAACGGACAGGGACGGAAAAACTGTTTTTT.

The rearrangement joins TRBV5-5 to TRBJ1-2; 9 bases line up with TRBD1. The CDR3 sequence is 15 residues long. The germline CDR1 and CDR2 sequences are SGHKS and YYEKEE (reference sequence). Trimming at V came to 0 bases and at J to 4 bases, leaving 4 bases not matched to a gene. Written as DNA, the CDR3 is TGTGCCAGCAGCTTGGACGGGACAGGGATCTATGGCTACACCTTC. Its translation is CASSLDGTGIYGYTF.

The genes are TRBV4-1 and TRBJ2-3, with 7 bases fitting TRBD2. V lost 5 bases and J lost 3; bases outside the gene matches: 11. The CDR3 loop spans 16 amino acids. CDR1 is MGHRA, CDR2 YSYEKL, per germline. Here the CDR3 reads CASSTERRERTDTQYF. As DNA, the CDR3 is TGCGCCAGCAGCACTGAACGGCGGGAGAGGACAGATACGCAGTATTTT.

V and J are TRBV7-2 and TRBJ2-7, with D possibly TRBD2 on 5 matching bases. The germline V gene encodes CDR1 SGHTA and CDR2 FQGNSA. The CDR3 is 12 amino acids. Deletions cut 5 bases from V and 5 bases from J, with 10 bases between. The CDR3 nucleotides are TGTGCCAGCAGCCGAGCCGGGAACGAGCAGTACTTC. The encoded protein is CASSRAGNEQYF.

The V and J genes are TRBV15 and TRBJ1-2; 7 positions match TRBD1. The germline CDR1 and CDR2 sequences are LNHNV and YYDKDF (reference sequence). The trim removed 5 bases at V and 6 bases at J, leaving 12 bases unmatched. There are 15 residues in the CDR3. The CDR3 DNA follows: TGTGCCACCAGCTCTCGTCCCGGGACAGTCGATGGCTACACCTTC. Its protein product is CATSSRPGTVDGYTF.

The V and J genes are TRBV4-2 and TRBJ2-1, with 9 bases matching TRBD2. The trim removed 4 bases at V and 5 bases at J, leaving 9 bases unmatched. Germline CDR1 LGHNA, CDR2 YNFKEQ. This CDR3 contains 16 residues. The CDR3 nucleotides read TGTGCCAGCAGCCCCGGTAGCGGGAGAGGCGACAATGAGCAGTTCTTC. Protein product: CASSPGSGRGDNEQFF.

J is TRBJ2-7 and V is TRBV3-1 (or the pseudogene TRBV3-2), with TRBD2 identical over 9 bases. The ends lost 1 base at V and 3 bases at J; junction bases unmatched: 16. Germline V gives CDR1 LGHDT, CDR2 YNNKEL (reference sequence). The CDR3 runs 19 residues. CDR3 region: CASSQGTSGSGFKFYEQYF. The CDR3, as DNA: TGTGCCAGCAGCCAAGGAACTAGCGGGTCGGGGTTTAAGTTCTACGAGCAGTACTTC.

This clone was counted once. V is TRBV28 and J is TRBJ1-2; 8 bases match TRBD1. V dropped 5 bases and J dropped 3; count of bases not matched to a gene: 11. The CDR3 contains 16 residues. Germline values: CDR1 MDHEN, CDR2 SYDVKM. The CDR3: CASSPFPGQADYGYTF. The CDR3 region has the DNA TGTGCCAGCAGTCCTTTCCCGGGACAGGCTGACTATGGCTACACCTTC.

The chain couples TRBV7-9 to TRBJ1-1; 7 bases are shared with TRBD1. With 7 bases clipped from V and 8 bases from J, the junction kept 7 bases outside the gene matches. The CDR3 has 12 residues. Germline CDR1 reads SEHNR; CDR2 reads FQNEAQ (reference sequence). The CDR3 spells CASTPTGIEAFF. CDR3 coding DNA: TGTGCCAGCACCCCGACAGGGATCGAAGCTTTCTTT.

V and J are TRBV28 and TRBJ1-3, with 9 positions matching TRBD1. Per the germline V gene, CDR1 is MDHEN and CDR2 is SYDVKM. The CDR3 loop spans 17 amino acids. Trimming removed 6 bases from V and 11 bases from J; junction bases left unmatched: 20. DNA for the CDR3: TGTGCCAGCAGCCCCCTTTCACCGGGACAGGGAATAAAGTCCATATATTTT. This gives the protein CASSPLSPGQGIKSIYF.

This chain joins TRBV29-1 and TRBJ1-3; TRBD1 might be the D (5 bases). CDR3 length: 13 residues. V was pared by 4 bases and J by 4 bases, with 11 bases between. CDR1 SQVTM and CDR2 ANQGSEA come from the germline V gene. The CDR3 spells CSVGQGYGNTIYF. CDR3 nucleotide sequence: TGCAGCGTTGGGCAGGGCTACGGAAACACCATATATTTT.

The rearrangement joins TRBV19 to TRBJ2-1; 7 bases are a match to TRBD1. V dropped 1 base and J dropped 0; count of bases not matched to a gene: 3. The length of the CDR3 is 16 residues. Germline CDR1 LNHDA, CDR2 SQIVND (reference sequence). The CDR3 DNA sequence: TGTGCCAGTAGTATAGTCCCAGGGGGCTCCTACAATGAGCAGTTCTTC. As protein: CASSIVPGGSYNEQFF.

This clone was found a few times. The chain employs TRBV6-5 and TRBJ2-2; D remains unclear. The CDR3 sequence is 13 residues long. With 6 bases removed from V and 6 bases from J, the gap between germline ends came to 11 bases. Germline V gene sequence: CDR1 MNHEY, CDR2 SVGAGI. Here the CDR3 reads CASRLTTAGELFF. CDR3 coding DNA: TGTGCCAGCAGACTTACTACGGCCGGGGAGCTGTTTTTT.

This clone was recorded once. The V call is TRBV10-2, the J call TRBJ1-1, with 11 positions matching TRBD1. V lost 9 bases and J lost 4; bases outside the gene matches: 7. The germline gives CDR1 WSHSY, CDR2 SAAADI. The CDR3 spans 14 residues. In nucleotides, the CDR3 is TGCGCCAGTTGGGACAGGGGGGAACGCACTGAAGCTTTCTTT. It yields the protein CASWDRGERTEAFF.

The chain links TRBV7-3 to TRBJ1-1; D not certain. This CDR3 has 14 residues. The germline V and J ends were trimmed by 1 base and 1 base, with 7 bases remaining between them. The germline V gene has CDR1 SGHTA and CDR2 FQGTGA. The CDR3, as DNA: TGTGCCAGCAGCTTAAAACACGAGAACACTGAAGCTTTCTTT. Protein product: CASSLKHENTEAFF. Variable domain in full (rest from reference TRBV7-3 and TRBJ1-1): GAGVSQTPSNKVTEKGKYVELRCDPISGHTALYWYRQSLGQGPEFLIYFQGTGAADDSGLPNDRFFAVRPEGSVSTLKIQRTERGDSAVYLCASSLKHENTEAFFGQGTRLTVV.

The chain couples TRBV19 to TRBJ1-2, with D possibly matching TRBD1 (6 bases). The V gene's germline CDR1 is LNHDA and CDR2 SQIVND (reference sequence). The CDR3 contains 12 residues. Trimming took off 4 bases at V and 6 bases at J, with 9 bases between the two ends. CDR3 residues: CASSTHRDGYTF. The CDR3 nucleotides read TGTGCCAGTAGTACACACAGGGATGGCTACACCTTC. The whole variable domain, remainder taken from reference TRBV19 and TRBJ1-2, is DGGITQSPKYLFRKEGQNVTLSCEQNLNHDAMYWYRQDPGQGLRLIYYSQIVNDFQKGDIAEGYSVSREKKESFPLTVTSAQKNPTAFYLCASSTHRDGYTFGSGTRLTVV.

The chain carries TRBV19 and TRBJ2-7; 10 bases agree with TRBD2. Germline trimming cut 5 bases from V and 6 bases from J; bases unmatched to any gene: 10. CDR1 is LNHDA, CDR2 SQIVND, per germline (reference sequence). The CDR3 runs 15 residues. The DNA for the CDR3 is TGTGCCAGTAGTCTTACTAGCGGGATGTCGCCCGAGCAGTACTTC. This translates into CASSLTSGMSPEQYF.

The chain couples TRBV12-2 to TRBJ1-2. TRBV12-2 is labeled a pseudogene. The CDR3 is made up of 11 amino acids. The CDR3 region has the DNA TGTGCAAGTCGCTTCGGGGATGGCTACACCTTC. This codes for CASRFGDGYTF.

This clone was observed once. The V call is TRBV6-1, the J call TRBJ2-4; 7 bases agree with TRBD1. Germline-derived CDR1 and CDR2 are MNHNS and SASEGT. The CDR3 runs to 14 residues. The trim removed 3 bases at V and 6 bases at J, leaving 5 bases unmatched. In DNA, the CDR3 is TGTGCCAGCAGTGACACCGGGGACAGAAACATTCAGTACTTC. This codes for CASSDTGDRNIQYF.

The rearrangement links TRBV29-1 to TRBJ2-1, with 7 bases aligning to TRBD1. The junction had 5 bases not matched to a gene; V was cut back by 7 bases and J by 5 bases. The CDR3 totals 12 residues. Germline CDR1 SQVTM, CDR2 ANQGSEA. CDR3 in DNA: TGCAGCGCCGGACAGGCCAACAATGAGCAGTTCTTC. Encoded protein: CSAGQANNEQFF.

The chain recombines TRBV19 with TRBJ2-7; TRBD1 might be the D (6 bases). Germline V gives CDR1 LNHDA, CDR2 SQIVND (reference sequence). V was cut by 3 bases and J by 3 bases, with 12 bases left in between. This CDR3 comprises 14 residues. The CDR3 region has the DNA TGTGCCAGTAGTATGAGCAGGGGTAGCTACGAGCAGTACTTC. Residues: CASSMSRGSYEQYF.

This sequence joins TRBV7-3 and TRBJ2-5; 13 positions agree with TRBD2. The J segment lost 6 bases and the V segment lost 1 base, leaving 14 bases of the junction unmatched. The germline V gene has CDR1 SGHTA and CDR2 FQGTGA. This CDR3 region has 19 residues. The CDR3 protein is CASSLIPLAGGPGGQTQYF. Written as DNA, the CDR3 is TGTGCCAGCAGCTTAATTCCACTAGCGGGAGGGCCCGGGGGCCAGACCCAGTACTTC. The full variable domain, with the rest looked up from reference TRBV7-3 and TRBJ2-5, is GAGVSQTPSNKVTEKGKYVELRCDPISGHTALYWYRQSLGQGPEFLIYFQGTGAADDSGLPNDRFFAVRPEGSVSTLKIQRTERGDSAVYLCASSLIPLAGGPGGQTQYFGPGTRLLVL.

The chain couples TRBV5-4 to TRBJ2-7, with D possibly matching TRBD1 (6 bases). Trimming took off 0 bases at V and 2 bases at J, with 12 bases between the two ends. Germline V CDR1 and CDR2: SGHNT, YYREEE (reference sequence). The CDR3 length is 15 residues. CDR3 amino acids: CASSLGRGQTYEQYF. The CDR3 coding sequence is TGTGCCAGCAGCTTGGGTCGCGGACAGACCTACGAGCAGTACTTC.